This T cell receptor (beta chain) was documented in a study of blood T cell repertoires in COVID-19. The overall study: Sites across the United States, Italy and Spain contributed samples from acute and convalescent COVID-19.

The CDR3 sequence is 17 residues long. Trimming shortened V by 4 bases and J by 5 bases, and 20 bases separated the two germline ends. CDR1 and CDR2 from the germline V gene are SGHTA and FQGTGA. Study members were between about 18 and 95 years old and lived in around 24 US regions. The table lists this clone with a count of one. Per the study methods: Amplification from reference gene primers served as the basis for estimated nucleated cell counts. This table comes from immunoSEQ multiplex PCR, and its TCRdb copy is limited to in-frame clones, with some not included. For V, J and clone size, that table is used; D and trimming come from the DNA. The table records over 300,000 clones, 75% to 90% of them present only once.

Source material: PBMCs or T cells enriched from blood (not recorded which). This TCR derives from a woman aged 40-49 years who had recovered from COVID-19. The gene calls are TRBV7-3 and TRBJ2-2; tentative D call: TRBD2 (5 bases). In nucleotides, the CDR3 is TGTGCCAGCAGCTCAAGAGGTTCTAGCATGGATACCGGGGAGCTGTTTTTT. It translates to CASSSRGSSMDTGELFF.